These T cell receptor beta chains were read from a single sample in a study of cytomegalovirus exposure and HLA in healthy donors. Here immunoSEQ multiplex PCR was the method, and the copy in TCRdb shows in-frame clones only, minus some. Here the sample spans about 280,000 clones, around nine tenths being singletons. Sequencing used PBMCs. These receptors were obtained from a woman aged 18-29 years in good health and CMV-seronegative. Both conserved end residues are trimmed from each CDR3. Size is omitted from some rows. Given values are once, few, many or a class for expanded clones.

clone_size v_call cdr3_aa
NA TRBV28 ASSLTSYEQY
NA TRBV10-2 ASSPTFAGKETQY
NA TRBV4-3 ASSQEGSGGTEAF
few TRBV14 ASRDTGQGGNEQF
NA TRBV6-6 ASEGQGNYGYT
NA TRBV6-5 ASRTDRRYTGELF
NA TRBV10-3 AISESGRAGEQY
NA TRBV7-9 ASSASTGNTEAF
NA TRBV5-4 ASIPSGGRSSDEQF
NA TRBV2 ASRGGVYQETQY
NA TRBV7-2 ASSLGMNTEAF
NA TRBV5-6 ASSLAMGISYNSPLH
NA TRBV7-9 ASSLGVGSGRTDTQY
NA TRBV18 ASSPTSISGTANTGELF
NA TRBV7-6 ASSLKGTSGGTPDTQY
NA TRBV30 AWSTGDRSTDTQY
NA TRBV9 ASSVAGLAGAGTGELF
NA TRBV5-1 ASSPRTVGVSTEAF
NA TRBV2 ASKQGIFYGYT
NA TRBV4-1 ASSQEPSGTYEQY
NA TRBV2 ASSVRELQETQY
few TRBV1 TSSQDSLY
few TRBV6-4 ASSYSGTASTDTQY
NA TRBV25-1 ASSDPRPSGNTIY
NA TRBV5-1 ASSEDRTNVLT
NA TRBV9 ASSAQAGSSYEQY
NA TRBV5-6 ASSAQGDGYT
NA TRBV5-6 ASSSPGGVWTDTQY
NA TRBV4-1 ASSQDFAFGLRFYEQY
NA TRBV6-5 ATRVGAYNEQF
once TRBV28 ASSSPGTSGVALQY
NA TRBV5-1 ASSLESGHKYEQY
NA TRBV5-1 ASSLDRVHTGELF
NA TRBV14 ASSQWRTSGSYEQY
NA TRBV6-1 ASSGGHPDLNNEQF
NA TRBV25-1 ASTGRGRTDTQY
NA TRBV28 ASTVPGTGREQY
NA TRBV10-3 AIASAGRNTGELF
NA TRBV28 ASSGAGGVDGYT
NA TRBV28 ASSLLSGRASYNEQF
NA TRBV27 ASRGRQVRKYSNQPQH
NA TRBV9 ASSVDGGADTQY
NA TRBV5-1 ASSNKSVYEQF
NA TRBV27 ASSFLPLAVYNEQF
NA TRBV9 ASSAHTSVDTQY
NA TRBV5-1 ASSLVAGANYGYT
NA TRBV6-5 ASRATSGVLDEQF
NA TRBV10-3 AAGQITYEQY
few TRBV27 ASSSQGDEQY
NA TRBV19 ASSIGIAYEQY
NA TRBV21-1 ASSAGTGELF
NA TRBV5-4 ASSPLLAVSTDTQY
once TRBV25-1 ASSVRRRPQH